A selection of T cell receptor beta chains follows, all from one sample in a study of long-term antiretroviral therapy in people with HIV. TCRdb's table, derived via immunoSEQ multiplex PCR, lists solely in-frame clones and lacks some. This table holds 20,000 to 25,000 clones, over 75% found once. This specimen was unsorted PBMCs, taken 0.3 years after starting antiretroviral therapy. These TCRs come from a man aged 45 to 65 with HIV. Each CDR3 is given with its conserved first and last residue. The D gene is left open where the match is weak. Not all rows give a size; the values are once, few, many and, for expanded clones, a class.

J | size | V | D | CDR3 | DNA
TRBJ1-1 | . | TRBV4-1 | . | CASSHGGTEAFF | TGCGCCAGCAGCCACGGGGGGACTGAAGCTTTCTTT
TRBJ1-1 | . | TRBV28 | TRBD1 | CASRPGQLNTEAFF | TGTGCCAGCAGACCGGGACAGTTGAACACTGAAGCTTTCTTT
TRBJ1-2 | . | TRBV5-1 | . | CASSLVPGDYVGYTF | TGCGCCAGCAGCTTGGTTCCGGGAGACTATGTGGGCTACACCTTC
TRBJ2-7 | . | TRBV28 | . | CASSPPLVGYEQYF | TGTGCCAGCAGTCCCCCCTTGGTCGGCTACGAGCAGTACTTC
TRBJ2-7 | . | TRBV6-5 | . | CASRRPGSYEQYF | TGTGCCAGCAGGCGGCCGGGGTCCTACGAGCAGTACTTC
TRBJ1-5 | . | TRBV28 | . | CASIPTQSNQPQHF | TGTGCCAGCATACCCACACAGAGCAATCAGCCCCAGCATTTT
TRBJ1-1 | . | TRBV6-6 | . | CASELRGGYTEAFF | TGTGCCAGCGAGTTAAGGGGGGGATATACTGAAGCTTTCTTT
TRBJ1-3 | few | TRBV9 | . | CASSVGHRVSGNTIYF | TGTGCCAGCAGCGTCGGACACAGGGTGTCTGGAAACACCATATATTTT
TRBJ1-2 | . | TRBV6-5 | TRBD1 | CASSYSGQGDYGYTF | TGTGCCAGCAGTTACTCGGGACAGGGTGACTATGGCTACACCTTC
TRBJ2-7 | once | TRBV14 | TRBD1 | CASSRPGQPYEQYF | TGTGCCAGCAGCCGTCCGGGACAGCCCTACGAGCAGTACTTC
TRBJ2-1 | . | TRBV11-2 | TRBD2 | CASSPRTSGNYNEQFF | TGTGCCAGCAGCCCCCGGACTAGCGGAAACTACAATGAGCAGTTCTTC
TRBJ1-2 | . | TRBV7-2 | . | CASSLGVEYGYTF | TGTGCCAGCAGCTTAGGTGTGGAGTATGGCTACACCTTC
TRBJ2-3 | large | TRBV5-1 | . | CASSWGDSYTDTQYF | TGCGCCAGCAGCTGGGGGGACAGTTATACAGATACGCAGTATTTT